What follows are 15 T cell receptor beta chains derived from one specimen sequenced in a study of CXCR3-negative and CXCR3-positive naive CD8 T cells. UMI-labeled 5' RACE TRB cDNA libraries were prepared from the cells. TCRdb re-called the 5' RACE reads; one entry per CDR3 protein, DNA not given. The listing records some 50,000 distinct CDR3 sequences. Sequenced material: naive CXCR3- CD8+ T cells from blood. Sample subset: CD45RO-CCR7+CD27+CD95- naive CD8+ T cells lacking CXCR3 (TNR3-). Receptor source: a human donor in good health. Some clones in this sample may be carry-over from other donors' samples.

The chain uses TRBV5-4 and TRBJ2-1. Germline values: CDR1 SGHNT, CDR2 YYREEE (reference sequence). The CDR3 is 12 amino acids. The CDR3 here is CASSLTDNEQFF.

This clonotype is called medium-sized based on its frequency. The chain couples TRBV29-1 to TRBJ2-1; the D call from TCRdb, TRBD2, cannot be confirmed without DNA. Germline loops: CDR1 SQVTM, CDR2 ANQGSEA. This CDR3 has 14 amino acids. The CDR3 sequence is CSVELLAGWNEQFF.

V gene TRBV7-9 combines with J gene TRBJ2-1; TCRdb designates TRBD1, a call that cannot be tested without DNA. The CDR3 is 15 residues long. Germline loops: CDR1 SEHNR, CDR2 FQNEAQ (reference sequence). The CDR3 spells CASSPADTPYNEQFF.

The rearrangement uses TRBV6-5 and TRBJ2-1; absent DNA, TCRdb's TRBD2 call cannot be checked. The CDR3 is 16 residues long. The germline V gene has CDR1 MNHEY and CDR2 SVGAGI. The CDR3 loop is CASTNVPGARYNEQFF.

The V call is TRBV15, the J call TRBJ1-5. Germline CDR1 and CDR2: LNHNV and YYDKDF (reference sequence). The CDR3 loop spans 14 amino acids. The CDR3: CATVGRDSNQPQHF.

The rearrangement uses TRBV7-3 and TRBJ2-1. The CDR3 is made up of 14 amino acids. Germline assignment: CDR1 SGHTA and CDR2 FQGTGA. This CDR3 reads CATRRLYRYNEQFF. The whole variable domain, remainder taken from reference TRBV7-3 and TRBJ2-1, is GAGVSQTPSNKVTEKGKYVELRCDPISGHTALYWYRQSLGQGPEFLIYFQGTGAADDSGLPNDRFFAVRPEGSVSTLKIQRTERGDSAVYLCATRRLYRYNEQFFGPGTRLTVL.

CDR3 loop: CASRGQGHGYTF. V and J are TRBV28 and TRBJ1-2; TCRdb's D call, TRBD1, is unchecked because there is no DNA. Looked up from germline, CDR1 is MDHEN and CDR2 is SYDVKM. The CDR3 spans 12 residues.

The chain is built from TRBV3-1 and TRBJ2-5; without DNA, the TCRdb call of TRBD1 cannot be checked. This CDR3 comprises 14 residues. Germline V CDR1 and CDR2: LGHDT, YNNKEL (reference sequence). CDR3 loop: CASSGDAGQETQYF.

The rearrangement uses TRBV13 and TRBJ1-4. Germline V lookup: CDR1 PRHDT, CDR2 FYEKMQ (reference sequence). The CDR3 spans 14 residues. This CDR3 is CASSPRQSNEKLFF.

V and J are TRBV21-1 and TRBJ2-2. TRBV21-1 is designated a pseudogene. The CDR3 has 12 residues. The CDR3 reads CASKVVTGELFF.

The chain has TRBV4-1 and TRBJ1-1. The CDR3 has 12 residues. CDR1 is MGHRA, CDR2 YSYEKL, per germline. Here the CDR3 reads CASSQDPSSAFF.

J is TRBJ2-7 and V is TRBV20-1; TCRdb's D call, TRBD1, is unchecked because there is no DNA. The CDR3 consists of 14 residues. Germline CDR1 DFQATT, CDR2 SNEGSKA (reference sequence). CDR3 residues: CSASRTESSYEQYF.

The chain recombines TRBV2 with TRBJ2-5; TCRdb selects TRBD1, and the lack of DNA leaves this call unchecked. CDR3 size: 13 residues. Germline assignment: CDR1 SNHLY and CDR2 FYNNEI. The CDR3 sequence: CAPDYRGGETQYF.

This rearrangement joins TRBV28 to TRBJ2-3; checking the TCRdb D call of TRBD1 is not possible without DNA. The CDR3 has 13 amino acids. Germline-derived CDR1 and CDR2 are MDHEN and SYDVKM. CDR3 sequence: CACIKGWKDTQYF.

This chain joins TRBV5-1 and TRBJ1-6. This CDR3 spans 13 amino acids. CDR1 and CDR2 (germline): SGHRS, YFSETQ. The CDR3 region is CASSSDRNSPLHF. The entire variable domain, with the rest obtained from reference TRBV5-1 and TRBJ1-6, is as follows: KAGVTQTPRYLIKTRGQQVTLSCSPISGHRSVSWYQQTPGQGLQFLFEYFSETQRNKGNFPGRFSGRQFSNSRSEMNVSTLELGDSALYLCASSSDRNSPLHFGNGTRLTVT.